These T cell receptor beta chains were read from a single sample in a study of blood T cell repertoires in COVID-19. The assay was immunoSEQ multiplex PCR, and TCRdb's table has in-frame clones only and misses some. This table has tens of thousands of clones, less than 85% appearing once. The sample comprised peripheral blood. These receptors all come from a man in his 70s with acute or convalescent COVID-19. The CDR3 runs from the conserved cysteine through the conserved F or W. The D gene is left open where the match is weak. Clone size is given for some rows only: seen once, a few or many times, or a class if the clone is expanded.

clone_size,d_call,v_call,cdr3_length,j_call,cdr3_nt,cdr3_aa
-,TRBD1,TRBV27,16,TRBJ2-5,TGTGCCAGCAGTCCGACCGGACAGGGGGCAGGGGAGACCCAGTACTTC,CASSPTGQGAGETQYF
-,-,TRBV15,14,TRBJ1-2,TGTGCCACCAGCAGACCCGGGATTAACTATGGCTACACCTTC,CATSRPGINYGYTF
-,-,TRBV5-6,16,TRBJ2-1,TGTGCCAGCAGCTTGGGAGGAATCAGCTCCTACAATGAGCAGTTCTTC,CASSLGGISSYNEQFF
-,TRBD2,TRBV4-1,17,TRBJ2-1,TGCGCCAGCAGCCAAGATCCGGCGGGAGGGTCCTACAATGAGCAGTTCTTC,CASSQDPAGGSYNEQFF
-,TRBD2,TRBV7-3,20,TRBJ2-6,TGTGCCAGCAGCCCGCGGGAGGGACAAATTCTAGTCTCCGGGGCCAACGTCCTGACTTTC,CASSPREGQILVSGANVLTF
-,-,TRBV7-2,15,TRBJ1-1,TGTGCCAGCAGCCCAGCGGGGGGCATGTCTGCTGAAGCTTTCTTT,CASSPAGGMSAEAFF
once,TRBD1,TRBV28,15,TRBJ2-6,TGTGCCAGCAGTTCAGGGGGCGCTGGGGCCAACGTCCTGACTTTC,CASSSGGAGANVLTF
-,-,TRBV20-1,13,TRBJ1-5,TGCAGTGCTAGTGGACAGCCTGCGTCGCCCCAGCATTTT,CSASGQPASPQHF
-,TRBD1,TRBV10-3,15,TRBJ1-1,TGTGCCATCAGTGGGGACAGGGGGCAGAACACTGAAGCTTTCTTT,CAISGDRGQNTEAFF
-,-,TRBV7-8,15,TRBJ1-6,TGTGCCAGCAGCTTAACAAGGGGTTGGAATTCACCCCTCCACTTT,CASSLTRGWNSPLHF
-,-,TRBV18,13,TRBJ2-3,TGTGCCAGCTTCCAGGGGAATCAAGATACGCAGTATTTT,CASFQGNQDTQYF
-,TRBD2,TRBV7-9,13,TRBJ2-7,TGTGCCAGCAGCCATAGCGGGAGTTACGAGCAGTACTTC,CASSHSGSYEQYF
-,TRBD1,TRBV5-1,14,TRBJ2-7,TGCGCCAGCAGCACGGGACAGGGGGGTCGCGAGCAGTACTTC,CASSTGQGGREQYF
-,TRBD2,TRBV5-4,15,TRBJ2-7,TGTGCCAGCAGCCCCCATGTAGCGGGGGGATACGAGCAGTACTTC,CASSPHVAGGYEQYF
few,-,TRBV4-2,13,TRBJ1-6,TGTGCCAGCAGCCAAGATTTAAATTCACCCCTCCACTTT,CASSQDLNSPLHF
-,-,TRBV2,13,TRBJ1-6,TGTGCCAGCAAGGTAGCATTTAATTCACCCCTCCACTTT,CASKVAFNSPLHF
-,TRBD2,TRBV11-1,15,TRBJ2-1,TGTGCCAGCAGCTCTAGCGGGAGTTCCTACAATGAGCAGTTCTTC,CASSSSGSSYNEQFF
-,-,TRBV6-5,13,TRBJ2-7,TGTGCCAGCACCAGCGGACTCACCTACGAGCAGTACTTC,CASTSGLTYEQYF
-,-,TRBV21-1,16,TRBJ2-3,TGTGCCAGCAGCAAAGATGGGACTAGAGCCGCAGATACGCAGTATTTT,CASSKDGTRAADTQYF
-,-,TRBV19,16,TRBJ1-5,TGTGCCAGTAGTATATCGCCGGGACATAACAATCAGCCCCAGCATTTT,CASSISPGHNNQPQHF
-,TRBD1,TRBV11-3,16,TRBJ2-1,TGTGCCAGCAGCCAAGAGGCGACAGGGGCCTACAATGAGCAGTTCTTC,CASSQEATGAYNEQFF
-,-,TRBV6-5,14,TRBJ2-5,TGTGCCAGCAGTTACGATAGAGCCTGGTGGACCCAGTACTTC,CASSYDRAWWTQYF
-,-,TRBV28,12,TRBJ2-5,TGTGCCAGCAGGAGAGGCCAAGAGACCCAGTACTTC,CASRRGQETQYF
once,TRBD2,TRBV3-1/TRBV3-2,13,TRBJ2-1,TGTGCCAGCAGCCAGCAAGAGACTAGCCCGACCTTCTTC,CASSQQETSPTFF
-,-,TRBV5-4,12,TRBJ2-7,TGTGCCAGCAGCCAAGACACCTACGAGCAGTACTTC,CASSQDTYEQYF
-,-,TRBV6-5,13,TRBJ1-2,TGTGCCATCGGACGGACTCATAACTATGGCTACACCTTC,CAIGRTHNYGYTF
-,TRBD2,TRBV6-2/TRBV6-3,14,TRBJ2-1,TGTGCCAGCAGCTTAGCGGGATCCTACAATGAGCAGTTCTTC,CASSLAGSYNEQFF
-,TRBD1,TRBV6-5,15,TRBJ1-4,TGTGCCAGCAGGAGAACAGGGGGAACTAATGAAAAACTGTTTTTT,CASRRTGGTNEKLFF
few,-,TRBV27,17,TRBJ1-5,TGTGCCAGCAGCCCCTGGAGTGGAGGGACGAGCAATCAGCCCCAGCATTTT,CASSPWSGGTSNQPQHF
once,-,TRBV3-1/TRBV3-2,15,TRBJ1-6,TGTGCCAGCAGCCAAGAGTGGGGCCTTGATTCACCCCTCCACTTT,CASSQEWGLDSPLHF